This record covers a single T cell receptor (beta chain). This specimen comes from a study of OX40 agonist ivuxolimab in advanced cancers. The V end was cut by 2 bases, the J end by 8 bases, with 15 bases between. CDR1 is SGHNT, CDR2 YENEEA, per germline. This CDR3 has 14 residues. Only in-frame clones appear in the TCRdb table, and some are missing; sequencing was by immunoSEQ multiplex PCR. The sample lists fewer than 90,000 clones, about 88% occurring once. Systemic immunosuppression or autoimmune disease history was grounds to exclude patients. On cycle 4 day 1 and cycle 7 day 1, as well as at baseline, blood was sampled.

The sequences come from CD4+ or CD8+ T cells sorted from blood, collected in a trial of the OX40 agonist ivuxolimab. The TCR was taken from an adult with an advanced solid tumor such as melanoma, head and neck, liver or kidney cancer. This rearrangement joins TRBV11-3 to TRBJ1-1; D may be TRBD1 (6 bases). The CDR3, as DNA: TGTGCCAGCAGCTTAAGGGCAGGGCAGGGGGAAGCTTTCTTT. Its protein is CASSLRAGQGEAFF.